The table lists the clone carrying this T cell receptor (beta chain) with many counts. With a J-beta primer mix and a sample-barcoded 5' primer, a second PCR ran about 7 to 12 cycles. MiXCR was run by TCRdb on the 5' RACE reads, yielding one entry per CDR3 protein. The data show about 700,000 distinct CDR3 sequences, with 32% seen just once and 15% to 19% held by the top ten. Germline V CDR1 and CDR2: SEHNR, FQNEAQ (reference sequence). This CDR3 has 15 amino acids. Trimming left V 1 base short and J 2 bases short, with 9 bases between. The data were taken from a study of blood T cells in healthy people across ages. A minimum of 7 million PBMCs was isolated per sample.

V is TRBV7-9 and J is TRBJ1-5; TRBD1 is a possible D gene (5 bases). This TCR came from a woman at least 80 years old in good health. Specimen: blood. DNA for the CDR3: TGTGCCAGCAGCTTAGGTTGGGACGGCAATCAGCCCCAGCATTTT. It encodes CASSLGWDGNQPQHF.